This T cell receptor beta chain was profiled in a study of T cell responses to AZD1222 COVID-19 vaccine. Points from the study as a whole: The sample set comprised mostly white British donors with more females, and clonal diversity was possibly underestimated.

The germline V gene encodes CDR1 SGHNT and CDR2 YYREEE (reference sequence). There are 16 residues in the CDR3. After removal of 4 bases from V and 6 bases from J, the junction contained 16 bases not matched to a gene. Assay used: immunoSEQ multiplex PCR; TCRdb lists only in-frame clones, some missing. The sample holds fewer than 150,000 clones, approximately 88% seen once. Concerning this clone itself: Its antigen remains unknown.

This clonotype was obtained from an adult in good health. The sequencing here drew on peripheral blood, taken on day 0 of AZD1222 vaccination. The rearrangement links TRBV5-4 to TRBJ2-7, with 7 nucleotides matching TRBD2. DNA for the CDR3: TGTGCCAGCAGCCCGTACTCCGGGACCGGGGGGATCGAGCAGTACTTC. This gives the protein CASSPYSGTGGIEQYF.